This T cell receptor (beta chain) was identified in a study of CD8 T cells in Susac syndrome. Reverse transcription of 0.5 to 1 ug RNA was performed with random hexamers. TCRdb redid the calling of the immunoSEQ multiplex PCR reads with MiXCR, one entry per CDR3 protein. In the table there are roughly 200,000 distinct CDR3 sequences, about 95% of which are singletons. Per germline, CDR1 DFQATT and CDR2 SNEGSKA (reference sequence). There are 13 residues in the CDR3. V shed 6 bases, J shed 3 bases, and the junction held 6 bases outside the gene matches. Healthy donors were controls matched for age and sex. Negative isolation was applied to CD8+ and CD4+ T cells, and FACS enrichment was applied to TEMRA cells.

The rearrangement joins TRBV20-1 to TRBJ2-7, with 9 bases fitting TRBD2. The receptor was derived from a human donor in good health. The specimen was CD4+ T cells from PBMCs. In nucleotides, the CDR3 is TGCAGTGCCCTCGGTAGCGGGAGCTACGAGCAGTACTTC. Translation: CSALGSGSYEQYF.